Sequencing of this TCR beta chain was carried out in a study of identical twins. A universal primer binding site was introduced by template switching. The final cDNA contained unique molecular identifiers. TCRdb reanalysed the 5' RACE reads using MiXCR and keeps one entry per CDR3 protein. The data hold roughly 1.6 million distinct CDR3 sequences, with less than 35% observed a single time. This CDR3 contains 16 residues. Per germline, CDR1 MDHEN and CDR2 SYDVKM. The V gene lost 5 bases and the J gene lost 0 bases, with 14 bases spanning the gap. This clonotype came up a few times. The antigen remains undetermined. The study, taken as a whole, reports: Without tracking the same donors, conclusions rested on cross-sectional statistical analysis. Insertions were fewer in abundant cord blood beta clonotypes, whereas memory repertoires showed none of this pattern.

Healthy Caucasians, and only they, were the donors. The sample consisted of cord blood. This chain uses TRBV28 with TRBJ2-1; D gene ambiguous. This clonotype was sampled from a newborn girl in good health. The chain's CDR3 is CASSMERELSYNEQFF. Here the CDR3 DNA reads TGTGCCAGCAGTATGGAAAGGGAACTCTCCTACAATGAGCAGTTCTTC.